One sample yielded the 8 T cell receptor beta chains listed below, sequenced in a study of pediatric ulcerative colitis. Some clones are missing from TCRdb's copy, which holds only in-frame ones; the method was immunoSEQ multiplex PCR. The data contain thousands of clones, 80% to 90% of them singletons. Sequencing used blood. The source is a boy aged 10-17 years with mild ulcerative colitis.

This chain connects TRBV28 to TRBJ1-5; 8 bases fit TRBD1. J gave up 4 bases and V 2 bases, and 7 bases lay outside the gene matches. The CDR3 loop spans 16 amino acids. Per germline, CDR1 MDHEN and CDR2 SYDVKM. CDR3 in amino acids: CASSLETGGFNQPQHF. The CDR3 coding sequence is TGTGCCAGCAGTTTAGAAACAGGGGGATTTAATCAGCCCCAGCATTTT. Complete variable domain (other parts from reference TRBV28 and TRBJ1-5): DVKVTQSSRYLVKRTGEKVFLECVQDMDHENMFWYRQDPGLGLRLIYFSYDVKMKEKGDIPEGYSVSREKKERFSLILESASTNQTSMYLCASSLETGGFNQPQHFGDGTRLSIL.

The chain combines TRBV6-5 with TRBJ1-2; D is undetermined. Per germline, CDR1 MNHEY and CDR2 SVGAGI. The CDR3 sequence is 12 residues long. Trimming stripped 4 bases from V and 8 bases from J, with 11 bases between. The CDR3 DNA reads TGTGCCAGCAGTTCCGGACTTAAGGGCTACACCTTC. It encodes CASSSGLKGYTF.

This chain links TRBV28 with TRBJ2-5; 9 nucleotides match TRBD1. The CDR3 extends over 16 amino acids. CDR1 is MDHEN and CDR2 is SYDVKM in the germline V gene. With V trimmed by 6 bases and J by 5 bases, 13 bases remained unmatched. The CDR3 DNA is TGTGCCAGCAGCCGAAGCCGACAGGGGGTAGGGGAGACCCAGTACTTC. This gives the protein CASSRSRQGVGETQYF.

The V gene is TRBV27, the J gene TRBJ1-6, with TRBD1 as a possible D gene (6 bases). Germline V CDR1 and CDR2: MNHEY, SMNVEV (reference sequence). The ends were cut back, 5 bases at V and 10 bases at J, with 18 bases in the middle. The CDR3 runs 15 residues. CDR3 in DNA: TGTGCCAGCAGTAGGGGGTCAGGGGCCGAGTCACCCCTCCACTTT. Protein: CASSRGSGAESPLHF.

This clone has a single count. This rearrangement joins TRBV10-3 to TRBJ2-1; D ambiguous. The CDR3 spans 11 residues. CDR1 and CDR2 from the germline V gene are ENHRY and SYGVKD. V lost 5 bases and J 10 bases, leaving 9 bases between the germline ends. The CDR3 bases are TGTGCCATCAGTACCACACAGGAGCAGTTCTTC. It encodes CAISTTQEQFF.

The V call is TRBV19, the J call TRBJ1-4; 7 nucleotides align to TRBD1. The CDR3 is 15 residues long. V lost 5 bases and J lost 4; bases outside the gene matches: 7. Germline V CDR1 and CDR2: LNHDA, SQIVND (reference sequence). CDR3 nucleotides: TGTGCCAGTAGTTGGAGCCGGGACAGTAATGAAAAACTGTTTTTT. This encodes CASSWSRDSNEKLFF.

This clone was detected once. V is TRBV9 and J is TRBJ1-1; 7 nucleotides align to TRBD1. The J segment lost 4 bases and the V segment lost 0 bases, leaving 12 bases of the junction unmatched. The V gene's germline CDR1 is SGDLS and CDR2 YYNGEE. The CDR3 is made up of 17 amino acids. CDR3 sequence (DNA): TGTGCCAGCAGCGTAGTAGGGGGCATAGATTCGGGCACTGAAGCTTTCTTT. Protein product: CASSVVGGIDSGTEAFF.

The rearrangement links TRBV2 to TRBJ2-1; TRBD2 aligns across 8 bases. Unmatched junction bases numbered 8, after V lost 4 bases and J lost 9 bases. This CDR3 has 14 amino acids. From germline, CDR1 is SNHLY and CDR2 FYNNEI. CDR3 DNA sequence: TGTGCCAGCAGTGTATGGCGGGAGGAAGGTGAGCAGTTCTTC. The encoded protein is CASSVWREEGEQFF.